The TCR beta chain under discussion was sequenced for a study of vaccination and CD4 T cells after COVID-19. Study background: Overlapping peptides covering the spike proteins of SARS-CoV-2, HCoV-NL63, HCoV-OC43 and HCoV-229E were added to stimulate cells. Overall study findings and caveats: Convalescent patients displayed a median 86.3% of reactive clones emerging only post-vaccination. Although the median of SARS-CoV-2-reactive clonotypes rose from around 19 to 38, the change was not significant.

The CDR3 extends over 16 amino acids. V was clipped by 4 bases and J by 4 bases; unmatched bases: 12. Germline V gene lookup returns CDR1 SGHTS and CDR2 YDEGEE. The Oncomine TCR Beta short-read assay sequenced DNA from cultured CD4+ T cells. TCRdb itself ran the PCR reads through MiXCR, one entry per CDR3 protein. Here the sample spans around 8,100 distinct CDR3 sequences, roughly a third being singletons. On this clonotype: The antigen remains unidentified.

The treatment was: roughly nine-day PBMC culture with coronavirus spike peptide pools or control peptides (ViraFEST assay). Wells contained 1.9 million or so PBMCs each, and these were cultured with around 10 IU/ml IL-2 and around 10 ug/ml peptide pools. Sequencing was performed on cultured CD4+ T cells from blood. This sequence joins TRBV5-8 and TRBJ2-7; 9 nucleotides agree with TRBD2. The sequence was obtained from a human donor with COVID-19. The CDR3 nucleotides read TGTGCCAGCAGCGAAGGCCGACTAGCGGACTTTTACGAGCAGTACTTC. Its translation: CASSEGRLADFYEQYF. Complete variable domain (other parts from reference TRBV5-8 and TRBJ2-7): EAGVTQSPTHLIKTRGQQATLRCSPISGHTSVYWYQQALGLGLQFLLWYDEGEERNRGNFPPRFSGRQFPNYSSELNVNALELEDSALYLCASSEGRLADFYEQYFGPGTRLTVT.